What follows are 17 T cell receptor beta chains derived from one specimen sequenced in a study of sequential checkpoint blockade in melanoma. Treatment reported: randomized to nivolumab then ipilimumab (arm A) or the reverse (arm B). Produced via immunoSEQ multiplex PCR; TCRdb's table is partial and in-frame only. The sample consists of about 6,200 clones, more than 45% of them appearing once. The sequenced sample was CD8+ T cells sorted from blood (inferred from file names), obtained from a patient given nivolumab and ipilimumab in sequence. These receptor sequences come from a human donor with melanoma.

A few counts support this clone. In nucleotides, the CDR3 is TGTGCCAGCTCACCCCGAGGACTAGCGGGAGGGCCGGTCTACGAGCAGTACTTC. Translated: CASSPRGLAGGPVYEQYF. The V call is TRBV18, the J call TRBJ2-7; 15 bases are a match to TRBD2. Losses at the gene ends were 3 bases for V and 3 bases for J; bases not matched to a gene: 9. The germline V gene has CDR1 KGHSH and CDR2 LQKENI. This CDR3 contains 18 residues.

The J gene is TRBJ1-6, the V gene TRBV28; D perhaps matches TRBD1 (6 bases). Germline values: CDR1 MDHEN, CDR2 SYDVKM. The CDR3 has 14 amino acids. V lost 6 bases to trimming and J lost 5 bases, with 11 bases between them. CDR3: CASSRDTHNSPLHF. The CDR3 DNA is TGTGCCAGCAGCCGGGACACCCATAATTCACCCCTCCACTTT.

The CDR3 sequence is CASSPGGASYEQYF. Written as DNA, the CDR3 is TGTGCCAGCAGCCCGGGAGGTGCCTCCTACGAGCAGTACTTC. The V and J genes are TRBV6-6 and TRBJ2-7; the match to TRBD2 covers 7 bases. The V and J ends lost 6 bases and 0 bases, in that order; junction bases with no gene match: 5. The CDR3 has 14 residues. Germline assignment: CDR1 MNHNY and CDR2 SVGAGI (reference sequence).

The V gene is TRBV2, the J gene TRBJ2-2, with 11 bases fitting TRBD1. CDR1 and CDR2 (germline): SNHLY, FYNNEI. Losses at the gene ends were 5 bases for V and 7 bases for J; bases not matched to a gene: 3. CDR3 length: 14 residues. The CDR3 region has the DNA TGTGCCAGCAGTTGGACAGGGGGCGGCGGGGAGCTGTTTTTT. Amino acids: CASSWTGGGGELFF. Based on the CDR3 plus reference TRBV2 and TRBJ2-2, the full variable domain is EPEVTQTPSHQVTQMGQEVILRCVPISNHLYFYWYRQILGQKVEFLVSFYNNEISEKSEIFDDQFSVERPDGSNFTLKIRSTKLEDSAMYFCASSWTGGGGELFFGEGSRLTVL.

This clone is a singleton in its sample. The genes are TRBV7-2 and TRBJ1-4; perhaps TRBD1 as D (6 bases). The CDR3 is made up of 18 amino acids. Germline lookup yields CDR1 SGHTA and CDR2 FQGNSA. Trimming removed 2 bases at V and 0 bases at J, with 16 bases between. The CDR3 nucleotides read TGTGCCAGCAGCTTAATCCAGGGGTCTTATCCAACTAATGAAAAACTGTTTTTT. Amino acids: CASSLIQGSYPTNEKLFF.

CDR3 sequence: CASWGRGAYGYTF. The DNA of the CDR3 is TGTGCCAGCTGGGGCAGGGGGGCTTATGGCTACACCTTC. The chain joins TRBV27 to TRBJ1-2; the match to TRBD1 covers 7 bases. Germline values: CDR1 MNHEY, CDR2 SMNVEV (reference sequence). The CDR3 contains 13 residues. V was clipped by 8 bases and J by 5 bases; unmatched bases: 8.

The J gene is TRBJ2-1, the V gene TRBV2, with a possible D match to TRBD2 (6 bases). The CDR3 consists of 10 residues. V shed 8 bases and J shed 11 bases, with 10 bases lying between them. Germline V gives CDR1 SNHLY, CDR2 FYNNEI. The CDR3 nucleotides read TGTGCCAGCTCGGCGGGACAGCAGTTCTTC. This gives the protein CASSAGQQFF.

This clone was seen a few times. Germline is not matched at one junction end, which may reflect a read error. The genes are TRBV10-3 and TRBJ1-2; D perhaps matches TRBD1 (6 bases). Germline CDR1 and CDR2: ENHRY and SYGVKD. The CDR3 runs to 15 residues. The CDR3 coding sequence is TGTGCCAGCAGTTACGACCAGGGGAACGGCTATGGCTACACCTTC. It translates to CASSYDQGNGYGYTF.

The chain carries TRBV27 and TRBJ1-6, with 8 positions matching TRBD1. The CDR3 runs to 14 residues. From germline, CDR1 is MNHEY and CDR2 SMNVEV (reference sequence). After removal of 6 bases from V and 7 bases from J, the junction contained 5 bases not matched to a gene. For the CDR3, the DNA is TGTGCCAGCAGGACCACAGGGGGGAATTCACCCCTCCACTTT. Protein sequence: CASRTTGGNSPLHF.

The chain joins TRBV7-8 to TRBJ2-7, with 7 bases that match TRBD2. CDR3 size: 15 residues. Trimming cost V 4 bases and J 4 bases; bases outside gene matches: 10. The germline gives CDR1 SGHVS, CDR2 FQNEAQ. CDR3 DNA sequence: TGTGCCAGCAGCTACCGGGAGGACTTGTATTACGAGCAGTACTTC. Its protein is CASSYREDLYYEQYF.

The chain links TRBV9 to TRBJ2-1; 11 bases line up with TRBD2. The V and J ends lost 0 bases and 8 bases, in that order; junction bases with no gene match: 7. Germline values: CDR1 SGDLS, CDR2 YYNGEE. This CDR3 region has 16 residues. The CDR3 spells CASSVGISGRAYEQFF. CDR3 in DNA: TGTGCCAGCAGCGTAGGGATTAGCGGGAGGGCCTATGAGCAGTTCTTC.

This clone came up once. Other nucleotide sequences from this sample produce the same CDR3. The chain is built from TRBV4-1 and TRBJ1-2; D not certain. The CDR3 totals 14 residues. The germline gives CDR1 MGHRA, CDR2 YSYEKL. Between the trimmed V and J ends, which lost 3 bases and 6 bases, there was a span of 14 bases. This CDR3 is CASSQALGPHGYTF. The CDR3 DNA reads as TGCGCCAGCAGCCAGGCACTTGGGCCACATGGCTACACCTTC.

The chain is built from TRBV7-3 and TRBJ2-7; D is unresolved. Trimming pared 6 bases from V and 3 bases from J, leaving 15 bases between. CDR1 and CDR2 from the germline V gene are SGHTA and FQGTGA. The CDR3 length is 14 residues. Written as DNA, the CDR3 is TGTGCCAGCAGGTCCCTTGGCGGAAACTACGAGCAGTACTTC. Translated: CASRSLGGNYEQYF.

The J gene is TRBJ2-3, the V gene TRBV7-2; 11 positions match TRBD2. V shed 3 bases and J 2 bases; nucleotides not matched to a gene: 4. Germline CDR1 SGHTA, CDR2 FQGNSA. This CDR3 has 16 residues. The CDR3 DNA reads as TGTGCCAGCAGCTTGGTGACTAGCGGGGCCACAGATACGCAGTATTTT. Translated, it gives CASSLVTSGATDTQYF.

As DNA, the CDR3 is TGTGCCAGCAGCCCGACACTCAGCAATGAGCAGTTCTTC. Protein sequence: CASSPTLSNEQFF. V usage is TRBV7-9 and J usage is TRBJ2-1; no clear D. Looked up from germline, CDR1 is SEHNR and CDR2 is FQNEAQ (reference sequence). The CDR3 contains 13 residues. The V gene lost 5 bases and the J gene lost 6 bases, with 11 bases spanning the gap.

This clone was seen just once. V usage is TRBV11-2 and J usage is TRBJ2-7, with a tentative D call TRBD1 (6 bases). This CDR3 region has 16 residues. From germline, CDR1 is SGHAT and CDR2 FQNNGV. V was pared by 2 bases and J by 2 bases, with 16 bases between. CDR3 in amino acids: CASSLTTGYTAYEQYF. CDR3 DNA sequence: TGTGCCAGCAGCTTAACGACAGGCTACACGGCCTACGAGCAGTACTTC.

The rearrangement joins TRBV27 to TRBJ2-7; weak D call: TRBD1 (6 bases). The V gene's germline CDR1 is MNHEY and CDR2 SMNVEV (reference sequence). The CDR3 has 13 amino acids. Trimming stripped 4 bases from V and 3 bases from J, with 10 bases between. In DNA, the CDR3 is TGTGCCAGCAGTTGGAACAGGGACTACGAGCAGTACTTC. Translating it yields CASSWNRDYEQYF.